This TCR beta chain was retrieved from a study of shared clonotypes between healthy human individuals. Background on the study: The study used three CD4 naive, three CD4 memory, two CD8 naive and one CD8 memory plate per donor. Overall study results and limits: A reduction in generation probabilities was seen for non-shared clonotypes relative to those shared by all four donors.

Worth noting for this clone: The antigen remains undetermined.

TCRdb's copy holds only in-frame clones and misses some; the assay was immunoSEQ multiplex PCR. The data show 2 million to 2.5 million clones, 90% to 97% seen once. The CDR3 extends over 15 amino acids. V lost 7 bases and J lost 2, with 16 bases in between. Germline V gives CDR1 SGDLS, CDR2 YYNGEE. Sequenced material: naive CD4+ T cells sorted from blood. The subset: CD45RA+ positively selected. The chain combines TRBV9 with TRBJ2-1; the D gene is possibly TRBD2 (6 bases). The TCR originated in a young man in good health. The chain's CDR3 is CASGTEAGTYNEQFF. CDR3 bases: TGTGCCAGCGGAACCGAGGCGGGAACCTACAATGAGCAGTTCTTC. Full variable domain (rest looked up from reference TRBV9 and TRBJ2-1): DSGVTQTPKHLITATGQRVTLRCSPRSGDLSVYWYQQSLDQGLQFLIQYYNGEERAKGNILERFSAQQFPDLHSELNLSSLELGDSALYFCASGTEAGTYNEQFFGPGTRLTVL.